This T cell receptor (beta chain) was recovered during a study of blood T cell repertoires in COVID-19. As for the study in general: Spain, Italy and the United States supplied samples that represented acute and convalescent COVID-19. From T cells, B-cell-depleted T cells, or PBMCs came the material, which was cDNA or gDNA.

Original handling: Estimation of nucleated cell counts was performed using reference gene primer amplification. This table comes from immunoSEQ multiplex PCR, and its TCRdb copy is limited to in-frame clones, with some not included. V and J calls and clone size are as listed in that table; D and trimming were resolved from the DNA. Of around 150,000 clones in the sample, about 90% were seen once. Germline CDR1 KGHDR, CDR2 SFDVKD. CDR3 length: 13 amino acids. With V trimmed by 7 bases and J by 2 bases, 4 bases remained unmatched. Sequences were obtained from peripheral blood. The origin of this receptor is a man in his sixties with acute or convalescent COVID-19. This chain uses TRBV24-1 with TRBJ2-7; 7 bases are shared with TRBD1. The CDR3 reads CATRGDSPYEQYF. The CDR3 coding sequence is TGTGCCACCAGGGGGGACAGCCCCTACGAGCAGTACTTC.